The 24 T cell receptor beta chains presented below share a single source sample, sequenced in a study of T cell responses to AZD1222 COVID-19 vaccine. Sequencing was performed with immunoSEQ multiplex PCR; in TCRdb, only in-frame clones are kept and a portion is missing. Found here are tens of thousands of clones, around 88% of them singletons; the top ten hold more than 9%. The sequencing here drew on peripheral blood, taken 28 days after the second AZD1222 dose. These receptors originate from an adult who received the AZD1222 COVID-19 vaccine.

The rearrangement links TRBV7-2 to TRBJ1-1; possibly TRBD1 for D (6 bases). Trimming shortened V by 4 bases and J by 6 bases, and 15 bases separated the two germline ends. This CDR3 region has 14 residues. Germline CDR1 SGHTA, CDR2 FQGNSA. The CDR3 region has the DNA TGTGCCAGCAGCTCCACAGGGTTGGTTGCTGAAGCTTTCTTT. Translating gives CASSSTGLVAEAFF.

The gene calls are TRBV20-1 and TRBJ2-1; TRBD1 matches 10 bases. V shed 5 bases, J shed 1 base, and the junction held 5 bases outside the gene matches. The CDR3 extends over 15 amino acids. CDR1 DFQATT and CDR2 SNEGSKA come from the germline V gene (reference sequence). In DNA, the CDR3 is TGCAGTGCTGGTGGACAGGGGGTTTCCTACAATGAGCAGTTCTTC. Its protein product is CSAGGQGVSYNEQFF.

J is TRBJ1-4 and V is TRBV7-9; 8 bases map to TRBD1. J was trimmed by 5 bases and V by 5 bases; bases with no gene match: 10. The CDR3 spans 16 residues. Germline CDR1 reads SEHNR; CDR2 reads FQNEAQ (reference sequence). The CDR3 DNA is TGTGCCAGCAGCACGATCTGGGACAGGTCGAATGAAAAACTGTTTTTT. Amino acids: CASSTIWDRSNEKLFF.

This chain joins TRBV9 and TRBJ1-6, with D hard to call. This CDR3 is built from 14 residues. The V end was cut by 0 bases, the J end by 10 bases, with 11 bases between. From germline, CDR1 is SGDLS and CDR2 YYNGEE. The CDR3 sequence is CASSVVGQGSPLHF. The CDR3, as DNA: TGTGCCAGCAGCGTAGTGGGCCAAGGGTCACCCCTCCACTTT.

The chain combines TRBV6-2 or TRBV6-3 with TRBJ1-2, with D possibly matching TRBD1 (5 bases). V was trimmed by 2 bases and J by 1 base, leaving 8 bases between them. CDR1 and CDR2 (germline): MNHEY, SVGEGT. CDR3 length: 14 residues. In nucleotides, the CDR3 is TGTGCCAGCAGTTACCAGGGAAATAACTATGGCTACACCTTC. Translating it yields CASSYQGNNYGYTF.

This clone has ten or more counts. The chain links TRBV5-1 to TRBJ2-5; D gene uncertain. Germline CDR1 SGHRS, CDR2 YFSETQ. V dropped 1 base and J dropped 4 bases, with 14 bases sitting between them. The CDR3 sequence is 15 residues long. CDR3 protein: CASSLLGNPRETQYF. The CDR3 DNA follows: TGCGCCAGCAGCTTGTTGGGGAACCCAAGAGAGACCCAGTACTTC.

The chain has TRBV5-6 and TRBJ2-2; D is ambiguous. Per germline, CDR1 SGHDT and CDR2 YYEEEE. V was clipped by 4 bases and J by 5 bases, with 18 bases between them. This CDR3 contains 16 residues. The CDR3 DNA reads TGTGCCAGCAGCCTCAACGGGCCACTGGGTACCGGGGAGCTGTTTTTT. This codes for CASSLNGPLGTGELFF.

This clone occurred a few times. The CDR3 sequence is CASSISGSGVQPQHF. CDR3 in DNA: TGTGCCAGTAGTATTTCTGGTTCTGGGGTTCAGCCCCAGCATTTT. The chain recombines TRBV19 with TRBJ1-5; D unresolved. Deletions cut 3 bases from V and 6 bases from J, with 15 bases between. The CDR3 extends over 15 amino acids. Germline CDR1 is LNHDA and CDR2 is SQIVND (reference sequence).

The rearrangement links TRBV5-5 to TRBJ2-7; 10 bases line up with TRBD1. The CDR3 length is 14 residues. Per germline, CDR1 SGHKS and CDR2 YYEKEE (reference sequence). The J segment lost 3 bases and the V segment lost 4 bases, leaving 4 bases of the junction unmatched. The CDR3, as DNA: TGTGCCAGCAGCACCGGGACAGGGGTCTACGAGCAGTACTTC. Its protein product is CASSTGTGVYEQYF.

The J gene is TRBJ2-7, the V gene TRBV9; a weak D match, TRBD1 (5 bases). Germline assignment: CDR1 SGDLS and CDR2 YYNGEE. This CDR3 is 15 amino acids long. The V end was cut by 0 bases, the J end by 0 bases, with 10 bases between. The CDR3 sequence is CASSVATGISYEQYF. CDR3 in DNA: TGTGCCAGCAGCGTAGCTACAGGTATCTCCTACGAGCAGTACTTC.

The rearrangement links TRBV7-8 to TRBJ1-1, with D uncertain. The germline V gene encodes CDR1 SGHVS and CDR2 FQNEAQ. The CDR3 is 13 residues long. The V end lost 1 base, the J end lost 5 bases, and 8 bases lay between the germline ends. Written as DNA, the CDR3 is TGTGCCAGCAGCTTAGGGGTAAGGACTGAAGCTTTCTTT. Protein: CASSLGVRTEAFF.

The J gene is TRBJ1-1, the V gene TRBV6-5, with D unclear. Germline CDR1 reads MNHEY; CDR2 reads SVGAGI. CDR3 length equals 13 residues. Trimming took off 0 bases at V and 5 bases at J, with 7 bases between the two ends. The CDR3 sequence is CASSYSGSTEAFF. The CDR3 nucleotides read TGTGCCAGCAGTTACTCGGGGAGTACTGAAGCTTTCTTT.

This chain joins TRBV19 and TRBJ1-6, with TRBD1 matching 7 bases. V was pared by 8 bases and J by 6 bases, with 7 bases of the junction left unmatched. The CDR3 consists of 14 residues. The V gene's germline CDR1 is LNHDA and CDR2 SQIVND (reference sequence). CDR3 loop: CASAEGTVNSPLHF. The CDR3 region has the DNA TGTGCCAGTGCCGAGGGGACAGTTAATTCACCCCTCCACTTT.

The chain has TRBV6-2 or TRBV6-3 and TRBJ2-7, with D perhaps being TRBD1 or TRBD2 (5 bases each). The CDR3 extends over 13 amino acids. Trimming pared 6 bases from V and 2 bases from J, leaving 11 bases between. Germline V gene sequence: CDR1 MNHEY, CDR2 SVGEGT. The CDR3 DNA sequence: TGTGCCAGCAGCTGGGGGAGCACCTACGAGCAGTACTTC. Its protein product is CASSWGSTYEQYF.

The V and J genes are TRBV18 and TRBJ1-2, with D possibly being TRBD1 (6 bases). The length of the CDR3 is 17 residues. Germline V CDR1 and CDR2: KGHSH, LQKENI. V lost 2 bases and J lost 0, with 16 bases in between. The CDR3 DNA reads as TGTGCCAGCTCACCATCCCCCCTGACAGGAACTAACTATGGCTACACCTTC. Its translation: CASSPSPLTGTNYGYTF.

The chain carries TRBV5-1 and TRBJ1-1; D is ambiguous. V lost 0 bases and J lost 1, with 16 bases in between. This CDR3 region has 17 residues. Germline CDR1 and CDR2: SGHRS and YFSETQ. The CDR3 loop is CASSLGLAYSGNTEAFF. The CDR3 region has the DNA TGCGCCAGCAGCTTGGGTCTAGCCTACTCAGGGAACACTGAAGCTTTCTTT.

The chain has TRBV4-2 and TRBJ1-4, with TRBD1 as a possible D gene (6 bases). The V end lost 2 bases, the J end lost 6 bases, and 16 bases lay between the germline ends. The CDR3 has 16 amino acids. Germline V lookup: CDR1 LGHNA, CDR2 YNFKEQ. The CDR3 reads CASSQLGADSYEKLFF. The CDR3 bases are TGTGCCAGCAGCCAACTAGGGGCGGACAGCTATGAAAAACTGTTTTTT.

The CDR3 coding sequence is TGTGCCAGCAGTCGACAGAGCAATCAGCCCCAGCATTTT. This gives the protein CASSRQSNQPQHF. V usage is TRBV12-3 or TRBV12-4 and J usage is TRBJ1-5; tentative D call: TRBD1 (5 bases). The V and J ends lost 5 bases and 1 base respectively, with 6 bases between them. The CDR3 contains 13 residues.

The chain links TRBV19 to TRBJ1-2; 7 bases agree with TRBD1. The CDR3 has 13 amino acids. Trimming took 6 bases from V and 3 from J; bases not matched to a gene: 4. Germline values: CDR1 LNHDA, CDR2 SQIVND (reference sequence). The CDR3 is CASSGQEHYGYTF. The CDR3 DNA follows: TGTGCCAGTAGCGGACAGGAGCACTATGGCTACACCTTC.

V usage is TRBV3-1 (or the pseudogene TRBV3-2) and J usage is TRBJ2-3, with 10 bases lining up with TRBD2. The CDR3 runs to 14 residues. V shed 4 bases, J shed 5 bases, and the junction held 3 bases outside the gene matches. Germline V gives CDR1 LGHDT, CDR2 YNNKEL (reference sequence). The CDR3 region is CASSLSSGGDTQYF. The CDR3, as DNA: TGTGCCAGCAGCCTTTCTAGCGGGGGAGATACGCAGTATTTT.

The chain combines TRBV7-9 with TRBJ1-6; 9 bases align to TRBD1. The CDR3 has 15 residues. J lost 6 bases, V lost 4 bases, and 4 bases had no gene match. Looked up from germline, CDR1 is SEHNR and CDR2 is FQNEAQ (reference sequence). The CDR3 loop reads CASSWTGVLNSPLHF. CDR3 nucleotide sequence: TGTGCCAGCAGCTGGACAGGGGTTCTTAATTCACCCCTCCACTTT.

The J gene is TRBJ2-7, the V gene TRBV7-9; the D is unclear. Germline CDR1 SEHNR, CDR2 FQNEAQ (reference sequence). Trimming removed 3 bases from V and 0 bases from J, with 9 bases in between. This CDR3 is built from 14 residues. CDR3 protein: CASSFLGSSYEQYF. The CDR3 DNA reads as TGTGCCAGCAGCTTTCTGGGTAGCTCCTACGAGCAGTACTTC.

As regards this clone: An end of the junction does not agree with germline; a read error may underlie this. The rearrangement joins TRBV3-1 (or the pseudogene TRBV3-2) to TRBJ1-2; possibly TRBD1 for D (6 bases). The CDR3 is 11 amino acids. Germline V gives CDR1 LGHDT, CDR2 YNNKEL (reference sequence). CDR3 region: CASSQGGRGAF. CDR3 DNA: TGTGCCAGCAGCCAAGGGGGCAGGGGCGCCTTC.

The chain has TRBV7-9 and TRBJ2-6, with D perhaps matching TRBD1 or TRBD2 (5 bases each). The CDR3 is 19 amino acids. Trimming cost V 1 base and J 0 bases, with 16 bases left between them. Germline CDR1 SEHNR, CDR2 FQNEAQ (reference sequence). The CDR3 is CASSLVTGTVNSGANVLTF. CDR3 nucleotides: TGTGCCAGCAGCTTAGTAACTGGGACCGTGAACTCTGGGGCCAACGTCCTGACTTTC.